Listed below are T cell receptor beta chains from one sample, sequenced in a study of CD8 T cells in ankylosing spondylitis. In TCRdb, the 5' RACE reads were re-called with MiXCR into one record per CDR3 protein. In the table there are 350,000 or so distinct CDR3 sequences, under 8.5% of which are singletons. The source material was blood, either unsorted or a sorted T cell fraction (not recorded which). The receptors originated from a male donor with ankylosing spondylitis. Each CDR3 is given with its conserved first and last residue. The order of the fields is V gene, D gene, clone size, J gene, CDR3 protein, CDR3 DNA. The D gene is left open where the match is weak. Clone size is stated in some rows and not others, as once, few, many or a class when expanded.

>TRBV20-1|.|few|TRBJ2-5
CSAIGEQETQYF
TGCAGTGCTATTGGGGAACAAGAGACCCAGTACTTC
>TRBV5-1|.|few|TRBJ2-7
CASNGLPGYEQYF
TGCGCCAGCAACGGACTACCCGGCTACGAGCAGTACTTC
>TRBV7-2|TRBD2|few|TRBJ2-3
CASSLTSGQGDTQYF
TGTGCCAGCAGCTTGACTAGCGGCCAAGGGGATACGCAGTATTTT
>TRBV7-2|TRBD2|many|TRBJ2-1
CASSFGTSGRTDEQFF
TGTGCCAGCAGCTTCGGGACTAGCGGGAGGACGGATGAGCAGTTCTTC
>TRBV20-1|TRBD1|many|TRBJ1-1
CSARKDRTNTEAFF
TGCAGTGCTAGAAAGGACAGGACGAACACTGAAGCTTTCTTT
>TRBV5-1|.|few|TRBJ2-3
CASSLELGGGRDTQYF
TGCGCCAGCAGCTTGGAGCTGGGGGGAGGTAGAGATACGCAGTATTTT
>TRBV28|.|.|TRBJ1-6
CASSLTGTEVGPPLHF
TGTGCCAGCAGTTTAACCGGGACTGAAGTCGGCCCACCCCTCCACTTT
>TRBV12-3/TRBV12-4|TRBD2|few|TRBJ2-1
CASTEPGLAGVDYNEQFF
TGTGCCAGCACCGAACCGGGACTAGCGGGAGTTGACTACAATGAGCAGTTCTTC
>TRBV4-1|TRBD2|few|TRBJ2-7
CASSPPSGSTGYEQYF
TGCGCCAGCAGCCCCCCTAGCGGGAGCACCGGGTACGAGCAGTACTTC
>TRBV11-1|.|few|TRBJ1-5
CASSITSSGVNSNQPQHF
TGTGCCAGCAGCATAACCTCGTCAGGGGTCAATAGCAATCAGCCCCAGCATTTT
>TRBV13|TRBD2|few|TRBJ2-3
CASSLVRLAGSETDTQYF
TGTGCCAGCAGCTTAGTCCGGCTAGCGGGATCTGAGACAGATACGCAGTATTTT
>TRBV29-1|TRBD1|few|TRBJ1-2
CSVDRRQGVGYTF
TGCAGCGTTGACCGTAGGCAGGGGGTAGGCTACACCTTC
>TRBV6-1|TRBD1|.|TRBJ2-7
CASTLRGTDRASEQYF
TGTGCCAGCACCCTGAGGGGAACTGACAGGGCCAGCGAGCAGTACTTC
>TRBV7-9|.|many|TRBJ2-7
CASSFGAGEQYF
TGTGCCAGCAGCTTCGGAGCCGGGGAGCAGTACTTC
>TRBV9|.|.|TRBJ2-1
CASSVEGSNWDNEQFF
TGTGCCAGCAGCGTAGAGGGGTCGAACTGGGACAATGAGCAGTTCTTC
>TRBV7-9|.|.|TRBJ2-7
CASSTLDRYYEQYF
TGTGCCAGCAGCACCCTGGACCGATACTACGAGCAGTACTTC
>TRBV20-1|.|few|TRBJ2-7
CSAPGEQYF
TGCAGTGCTCCCGGCGAGCAGTACTTC
>TRBV27|.|many|TRBJ1-6
CASKEIASPLHF
TGTGCCAGCAAGGAGATCGCCTCACCCCTCCACTTT
>TRBV9|TRBD1|.|TRBJ2-2
CASSPRTGGNTGELFF
TGTGCCAGCAGCCCCCGGACAGGGGGAAACACCGGGGAGCTGTTTTTT
>TRBV4-2|TRBD1|.|TRBJ1-6
CASSQDDRVNSPLHF
TGTGCCAGCAGCCAAGACGACAGGGTTAATTCACCCCTCCACTTT
>TRBV20-1|.|.|TRBJ1-2
CSAKPRQATGGYTF
TGCAGTGCCAAACCTCGACAGGCAACAGGTGGCTACACCTTC
>TRBV2|.|.|TRBJ1-5
CASSSDGFDGNQPQHF
TGTGCCAGCAGTTCGGACGGTTTTGATGGTAATCAGCCCCAGCATTTT
>TRBV5-1|.|.|TRBJ1-1
CASSLLWGADTEAFF
TGCGCCAGCAGCTTGCTGTGGGGCGCCGACACTGAAGCTTTCTTT
>TRBV29-1|TRBD2|few|TRBJ2-2
CSVNPSGKITGELFF
TGCAGCGTGAACCCTAGCGGGAAGATAACCGGGGAGCTGTTTTTT
>TRBV10-3|.|few|TRBJ2-7
CAIGRGDDEQYF
TGTGCCATCGGGAGGGGGGACGACGAGCAGTACTTC
>TRBV10-3|.|few|TRBJ1-1
CAISLSWNTEAFF
TGTGCCATCAGCTTAAGTTGGAACACTGAAGCTTTCTTT
>TRBV27|.|.|TRBJ2-1
CASSITGGGLYNEQFF
TGTGCCAGCAGTATCACAGGAGGGGGTTTGTACAATGAGCAGTTCTTC
>TRBV3-1|TRBD1|many|TRBJ1-2
CASSQKATGNNYGYTF
TGTGCCAGCAGCCAAAAAGCGACAGGGAATAACTATGGCTACACCTTC
>TRBV11-2|.|many|TRBJ2-1
CASSPLWGSSYNEQFF
TGTGCCAGCAGCCCCCTCTGGGGGTCTTCGTACAATGAGCAGTTCTTC
>TRBV7-8|TRBD2|few|TRBJ2-3
CASSSAGITDTQYF
TGTGCCAGCAGCTCAGCGGGGATCACAGATACGCAGTATTTT
>TRBV29-1|.|many|TRBJ2-7
CSAGGSGEQYF
TGCAGCGCCGGAGGTTCTGGCGAGCAGTACTTC
>TRBV4-3|.|.|TRBJ2-1
CASSRTGLTASEQFF
TGCGCCAGCAGCCGGACCGGACTCACAGCCAGTGAGCAGTTCTTC
>TRBV5-1|.|.|TRBJ2-1
CASSPRGDSYNEQFF
TGCGCCAGCAGCCCTCGGGGCGACTCCTACAATGAGCAGTTCTTC
>TRBV18|.|few|TRBJ1-4
CASSPPDANEKLFF
TGTGCCAGCTCACCACCGGACGCAAATGAAAAACTGTTTTTT
>TRBV6-1|.|many|TRBJ1-4
CASSQYPQVEANEKLFF
TGTGCCAGCAGCCAATATCCCCAGGTGGAGGCTAATGAAAAACTGTTTTTT